Listed below are T cell receptor beta chains from one sample, sequenced in a study of a mutant IDH1 vaccine in newly diagnosed glioma. Their cognate antigens are unknown. TCRdb keeps only in-frame clones here, not all; method: immunoSEQ multiplex PCR. Of some 31,000 clones listed, about 80% were seen once; the top ten hold 25% to 35%. The specimen comprised PBMCs, sampled from a glioma patient whose treatment included an IDH1 peptide vaccine. The receptors here all came from a man aged 30 to 39 with glioma. Both conserved end residues are part of each CDR3. Each record gives: J gene, V gene, CDR3 length, clone size, D gene, CDR3 protein, CDR3 DNA. D genes are given only for firm matches. A clone size is listed for some rows: how often the clone was seen (once, few, many), or a class if it is expanded.

>TRBJ2-3|TRBV2|14|-|-
CASSEARGTDTQYF
TGTGCCAGCAGTGAGGCTCGAGGGACAGATACGCAGTATTTT
>TRBJ2-2|TRBV19|16|-|TRBD1
CASSIGPGQGTGELFF
TGTGCCAGTAGTATTGGACCGGGACAGGGAACCGGGGAGCTGTTTTTT
>TRBJ1-2|TRBV5-6|13|-|-
CASSYQYNYGYTF
TGTGCCAGCAGCTATCAGTATAACTATGGCTACACCTTC
>TRBJ2-1|TRBV7-2|16|once|TRBD1
CASSPWTGEEGNEQFF
TGTGCCAGCAGCCCGTGGACAGGGGAGGAGGGCAATGAGCAGTTCTTC
>TRBJ2-3|TRBV4-3|17|-|-
CASSQEAVGAYGNTQYF
TGCGCCAGCAGCCAAGAGGCGGTGGGGGCCTACGGTAATACGCAGTATTTT
>TRBJ2-1|TRBV6-5|14|-|TRBD2
CASSTPGLKNEQFF
TGTGCCAGCAGTACGCCGGGACTAAAGAATGAGCAGTTCTTC
>TRBJ1-1|TRBV5-1|14|-|-
CASSPGGTPREAFF
TGCGCCAGCAGCCCCGGGGGCACCCCGAGGGAAGCTTTCTTT
>TRBJ2-1|TRBV28|16|-|TRBD2
CASSSSAGGLMDEQFF
TGTGCCAGCAGTTCCTCCGCGGGGGGGCTAATGGATGAGCAGTTCTTC
>TRBJ2-6|TRBV7-3|17|-|TRBD2
CASSLNPGGPGANVLTF
TGTGCCAGCAGCTTAAATCCGGGGGGGCCCGGGGCCAACGTCCTGACTTTC
>TRBJ2-3|TRBV9|16|-|-
CASSQAGASLADTQYF
TGTGCCAGCAGCCAAGCCGGGGCTAGCTTGGCAGATACGCAGTATTTT
>TRBJ2-7|TRBV5-1|13|-|-
CASSLATSYEQYF
TGCGCCAGCAGCTTGGCCACGTCCTACGAGCAGTACTTC
>TRBJ2-2|TRBV6-1|15|-|TRBD1
CASSGQGRNTGELFF
TGTGCCAGCAGTGGACAGGGGCGGAACACCGGGGAGCTGTTTTTT
>TRBJ2-7|TRBV6-5|14|-|TRBD2
CASSYSGGKYEQYF
TGTGCCAGCAGTTACTCGGGGGGGAAATACGAGCAGTACTTC
>TRBJ1-1|TRBV6-4|14|-|TRBD1
CASSASGGHTEAFF
TGTGCCAGCAGTGCGTCAGGGGGCCACACTGAAGCTTTCTTT
>TRBJ1-1|TRBV2|13|-|-
CASSQVLYTEAFF
TGTGCCAGCAGCCAAGTACTGTACACTGAAGCTTTCTTT
>TRBJ2-7|TRBV7-2|15|-|-
CASSSQGGGSYEQYF
TGTGCCAGCAGCTCACAGGGTGGTGGTTCCTACGAGCAGTACTTC
>TRBJ2-7|TRBV10-3|14|-|TRBD1
CAISEPNGQGHSYF
TGTGCCATCAGTGAGCCTAACGGACAGGGACATTCGTACTTC
>TRBJ2-2|TRBV19|12|-|-
CASSIRSGELFF
TGTGCCAGTAGTATTCGCTCCGGGGAGCTGTTTTTT
>TRBJ1-2|TRBV9|15|-|-
CASSGYRADGYGYTF
TGTGCCAGCAGCGGATACAGGGCTGACGGCTATGGCTACACCTTC
>TRBJ1-2|TRBV27|11|-|-
CASRKGRAYTF
TGTGCCAGCAGAAAAGGGAGAGCCTACACCTTC
>TRBJ2-7|TRBV5-1|14|once|TRBD1
CASQDRVDSYEQYF
TGCGCCAGCCAAGACAGGGTGGACTCCTACGAGCAGTACTTC
>TRBJ1-1|TRBV5-1|14|-|TRBD1
CASSLQGAGTEAFF
TGCGCCAGCAGCTTGCAGGGGGCGGGCACTGAAGCTTTCTTT
>TRBJ2-1|TRBV6-1|17|once|-
CASSEASRGGLHNEQFF
TGTGCCAGCAGTGAAGCATCACGAGGGGGGCTTCACAATGAGCAGTTCTTC
>TRBJ1-3|TRBV18|16|-|-
CASSPSHGERTNTIYF
TGTGCCAGCTCACCTTCCCACGGAGAGAGAACGAACACCATATATTTT
>TRBJ1-2|TRBV5-4|13|-|TRBD1
CASRPGGSYGYTF
TGTGCCAGCAGGCCAGGGGGCAGCTATGGCTACACCTTC
>TRBJ2-5|TRBV2|13|-|-
CASSGVPGETQYF
TGTGCCAGCAGTGGGGTCCCTGGGGAGACCCAGTACTTC
>TRBJ1-2|TRBV18|16|once|TRBD1
CASSPVQGAQVYGYTF
TGTGCCAGCTCACCCGTACAGGGGGCGCAGGTCTATGGCTACACCTTC
>TRBJ2-7|TRBV6-1|16|-|TRBD2
CASSVELAGGPIEQYF
TGTGCCAGCAGTGTCGAACTAGCGGGAGGGCCGATTGAGCAGTACTTC
>TRBJ2-1|TRBV6-6|14|-|TRBD2
CASTGGSSYNEQFF
TGTGCCAGCACCGGGGGGAGCTCCTACAATGAGCAGTTCTTC
>TRBJ1-3|TRBV7-9|13|-|-
CASRAASGNTIYF
TGTGCCAGCAGGGCAGCCTCTGGAAACACCATATATTTT
>TRBJ1-5|TRBV9|14|-|TRBD1
CASSRDSAFGPQHF
TGTGCCAGCAGCCGGGACAGTGCTTTTGGGCCCCAGCATTTT
>TRBJ1-3|TRBV30|13|-|-
CAWSPPAGNTIYF
TGTGCCTGGAGTCCCCCGGCTGGAAACACCATATATTTT
>TRBJ1-1|TRBV10-3|12|-|-
CAIASPGTEAFF
TGTGCCATTGCGAGTCCAGGGACTGAAGCTTTCTTT
>TRBJ1-5|TRBV7-2|13|-|-
CASSLQRGQPQHF
TGTGCCAGCAGCTTGCAGAGAGGCCAGCCCCAGCATTTT
>TRBJ1-1|TRBV28|14|once|-
CASSLQGLHTEAFF
TGTGCCAGCAGTTTACAAGGGTTACACACTGAAGCTTTCTTT
>TRBJ2-7|TRBV6-5|15|-|-
CASRTRDGSSYEQYF
TGTGCCAGCAGAACGCGGGACGGATCTTCCTACGAGCAGTACTTC
>TRBJ1-1|TRBV29-1|13|few|-
CSVEWDENTEAFF
TGCAGCGTTGAATGGGATGAGAACACTGAAGCTTTCTTT
>TRBJ1-5|TRBV7-2|15|-|-
CASSLESGVGQPQHF
TGTGCCAGCAGCCTAGAAAGCGGGGTCGGTCAGCCCCAGCATTTT
>TRBJ1-4|TRBV5-1|13|-|-
CASSIVLREKLFF
TGCGCCAGCAGTATAGTCCTCCGGGAAAAACTGTTTTTT
>TRBJ2-1|TRBV6-1|11|-|-
CASTVFNEQFF
TGTGCCAGCACTGTGTTCAATGAGCAGTTCTTC
>TRBJ2-1|TRBV12-5|19|-|TRBD1
CASGLGGRGTGSIGNEQFF
TGTGCTAGTGGTTTGGGTGGGCGAGGGACAGGGTCGATTGGCAATGAGCAGTTCTTC
>TRBJ1-4|TRBV4-1|17|-|TRBD1
CASSQTGQGFGDEKLFF
TGCGCCAGCAGCCAAACGGGACAGGGTTTTGGGGATGAAAAACTGTTTTTT
>TRBJ1-1|TRBV6-1|13|-|-
CASSSSRVTEAFF
TGTGCCAGCAGCAGTTCAAGGGTTACTGAAGCTTTCTTT